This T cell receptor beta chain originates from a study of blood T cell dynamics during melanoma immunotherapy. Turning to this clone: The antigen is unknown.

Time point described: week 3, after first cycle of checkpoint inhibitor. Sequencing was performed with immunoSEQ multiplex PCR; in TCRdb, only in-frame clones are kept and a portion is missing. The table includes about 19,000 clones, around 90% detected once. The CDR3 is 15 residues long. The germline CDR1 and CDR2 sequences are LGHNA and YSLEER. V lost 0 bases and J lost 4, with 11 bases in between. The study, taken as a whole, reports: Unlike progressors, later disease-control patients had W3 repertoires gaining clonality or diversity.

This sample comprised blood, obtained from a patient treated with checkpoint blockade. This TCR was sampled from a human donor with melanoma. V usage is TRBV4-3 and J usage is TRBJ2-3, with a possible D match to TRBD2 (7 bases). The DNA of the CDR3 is TGCGCCAGCAGCCAAGACGTCGGGGGGCCAGATACGCAGTATTTT. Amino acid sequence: CASSQDVGGPDTQYF.